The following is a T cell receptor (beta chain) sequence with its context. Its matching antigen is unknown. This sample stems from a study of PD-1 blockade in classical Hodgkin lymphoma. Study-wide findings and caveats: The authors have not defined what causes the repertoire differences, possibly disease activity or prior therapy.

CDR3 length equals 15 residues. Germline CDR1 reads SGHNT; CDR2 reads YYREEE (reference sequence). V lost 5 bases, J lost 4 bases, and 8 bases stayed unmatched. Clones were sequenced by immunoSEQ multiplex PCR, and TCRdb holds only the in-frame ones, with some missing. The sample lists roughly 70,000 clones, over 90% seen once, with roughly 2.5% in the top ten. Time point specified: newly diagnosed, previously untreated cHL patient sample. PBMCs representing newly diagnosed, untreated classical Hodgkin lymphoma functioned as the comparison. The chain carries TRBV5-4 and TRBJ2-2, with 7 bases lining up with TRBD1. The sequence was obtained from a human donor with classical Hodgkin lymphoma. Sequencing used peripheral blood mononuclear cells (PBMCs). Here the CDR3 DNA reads TGTGCCAGCAGGTCGGGACAGACCTTCACCGGGGAGCTGTTTTTT. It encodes CASRSGQTFTGELFF.